This T cell receptor beta chain was identified during a study of blood T cell repertoires in COVID-19. V was clipped by 2 bases and J by 5 bases, with 9 bases between them. The CDR3 covers 13 residues. CDR1 is PRHDT, CDR2 FYEKMQ, per germline (reference sequence). Measured with immunoSEQ multiplex PCR; TCRdb has only the in-frame clones, and not every one. The sample includes some 99,000 clones, 65% to 90% of them seen just once. The specimen was peripheral blood. The rearrangement links TRBV13 to TRBJ1-1; D not certain. The TCR was taken from a woman older than 75 with active or convalescent COVID-19. DNA for the CDR3: TGTGCCAGCAGCTTATCTCGGGAGACTGAAGCTTTCTTT. Translating gives CASSLSRETEAFF.